This paragraph reports one TCR beta chain. No antigen is known for it. There are no base qualities to consult, and no much larger clone falls within one base. The CDR3 sequence holds 21 residues, the cysteine and phenylalanine included. This entry keeps only the CDR3 DNA: 63 bases, framed from base 1. The V and J ends are trimmed by 3 bases and 3 bases, leaving 32 bases between them. CDR1 and CDR2, per the germline V gene (reference sequence), are GTSNPN and SVGIG. This sample is part of a study of spatial heterogeneity in lung cancer (dated by TCRdb to between 2018 and 2021). Study-level background: The donors were approximately 70 patients from the lung TRACERx cohort who had early-stage, untreated non-small cell lung cancer. Follow-up PBMC samples were sequenced whenever available, with a median time to follow-up of roughly 22 months after resection. Beta-chain transcripts were consistently detected in greater numbers than alpha-chain transcripts, which likely reflects a higher abundance of beta-chain transcripts. Both alpha and beta chains were TCR-sequenced in samples taken at surgery, namely 220 tumor regions, approximately 66 matched nontumor lung samples and a few dozen PBMC samples. Nonsynonymous mutation counts, determined by whole-exome sequencing of tumor tissue, were related to features of the TCR repertoire. TCR alpha and beta repertoires were quantitatively compared across multiple tumor regions, matched nontumor lung and blood in non-small cell lung cancer. In the raw uncorrected reads, each unique combination of TCR and UMI appeared more than ten times on average.

Points the paper makes about the study in general: Additional single-cell paired TCR alpha and beta sequencing was considered necessary to confirm, at a functional level, the hypothesis that regional TCRs recognize regional mutations. Ubiquitous expanded tumor TCRs were found in blood more often at tumor resection than at routine follow-up. Only approximately 13 patients were included in comparisons of baseline and follow-up blood repertoires.

The library was made by 5' RACE. TCRdb lists the instrument as NextSeq 500. To allow correction of PCR and sequencing errors, the TCR library protocol tagged every TCR cDNA molecule with a unique molecular identifier. Under the source paper's analysis protocol: TCR identification, UMI-based error correction and CDR3 extraction were all carried out with Decombinator tools. Expanded TCRs were defined as those above a frequency of 2 per 1,000, corresponding to the top 1% of the tumor frequency distribution. Each repertoire was subsampled 100 times to 5,000 TCRs, after which Renyi diversity was computed with the R vegan package. CDR3 similarity networks were built from amino acid triplet string-kernel similarity, connecting CDR3s with pairwise similarity above 0.82. Using fastp trimming at Q25 and MiXCR clonotype assembly, TCRdb reanalyzed the public sequencing data and kept in-frame beta chains. Entries that share a CDR3 protein sequence are merged under the most common genes and DNA. The V and J calls and clone size are TCRdb's, not the authors'. This sample lists under 30,000 distinct CDR3 sequences; around 5.9% were detected once. 20% to 25% of the sample is taken by the ten largest.

Explained via the paper, the time point label denotes: blood at routine non-recurrence follow-up after resection. Whole RNA extracted from tumor and nontumor lung tissue, or from cryopreserved PBMC samples, was used for TCR sequencing without cell sorting. Patients were selected for TCR sequencing only if sufficient RNA was available from at least two tumor regions. The receptor was isolated from a male donor with early-stage non-small cell lung cancer. Material: PBMCs, obtained at follow-up. The V and J segments used are TRBV30 and TRBJ2-2; TRBD2 is perhaps the D gene, given 5 matching bases. The DNA sequence is TGTGCCTGGAGCGTCCCACACGCATTCAGAACTACTAGATCGGACACCGGGGAGCTGTTTTTT. Its product reads: CAWSVPHAFRTTRSDTGELFF.